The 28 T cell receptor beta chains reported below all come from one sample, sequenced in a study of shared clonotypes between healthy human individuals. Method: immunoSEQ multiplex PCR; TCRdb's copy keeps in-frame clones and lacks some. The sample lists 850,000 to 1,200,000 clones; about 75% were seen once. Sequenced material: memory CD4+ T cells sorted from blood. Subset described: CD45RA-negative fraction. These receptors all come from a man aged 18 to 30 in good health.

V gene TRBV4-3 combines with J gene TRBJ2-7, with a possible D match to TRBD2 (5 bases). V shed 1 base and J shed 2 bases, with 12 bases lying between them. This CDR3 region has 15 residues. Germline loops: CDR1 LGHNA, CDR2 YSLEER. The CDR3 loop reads CASSQGLGGTYEQYF. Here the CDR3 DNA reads TGCGCCAGCAGCCAAGGGCTAGGAGGAACCTACGAGCAGTACTTC.

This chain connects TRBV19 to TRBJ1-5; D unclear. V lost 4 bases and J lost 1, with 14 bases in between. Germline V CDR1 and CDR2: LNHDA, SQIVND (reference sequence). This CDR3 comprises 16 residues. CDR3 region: CASSTGWGMSNQPQHF. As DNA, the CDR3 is TGTGCCAGTAGTACGGGGTGGGGTATGAGCAATCAGCCCCAGCATTTT.

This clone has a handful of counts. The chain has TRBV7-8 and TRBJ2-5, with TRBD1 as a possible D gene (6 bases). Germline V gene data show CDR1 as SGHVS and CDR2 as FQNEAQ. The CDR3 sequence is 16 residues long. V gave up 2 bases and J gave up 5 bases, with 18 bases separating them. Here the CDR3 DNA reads TGTGCCAGCAGCTTAATGGGGGCGATTAAGGGGGAGACCCAGTACTTC. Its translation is CASSLMGAIKGETQYF.

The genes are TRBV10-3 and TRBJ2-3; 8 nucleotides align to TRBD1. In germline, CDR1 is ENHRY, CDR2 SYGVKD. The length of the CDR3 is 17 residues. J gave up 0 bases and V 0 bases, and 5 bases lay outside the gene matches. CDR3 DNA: TGTGCCATCAGTGAGTCACCGGGACAGGTTAGCACAGATACGCAGTATTTT. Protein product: CAISESPGQVSTDTQYF.

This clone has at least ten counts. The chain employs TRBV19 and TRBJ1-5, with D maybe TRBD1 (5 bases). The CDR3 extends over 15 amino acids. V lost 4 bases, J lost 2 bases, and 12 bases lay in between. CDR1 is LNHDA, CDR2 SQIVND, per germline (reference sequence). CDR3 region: CASSTGGRRNQPQHF. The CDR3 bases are TGTGCCAGTAGTACGGGGGGACGGCGCAATCAGCCCCAGCATTTT.

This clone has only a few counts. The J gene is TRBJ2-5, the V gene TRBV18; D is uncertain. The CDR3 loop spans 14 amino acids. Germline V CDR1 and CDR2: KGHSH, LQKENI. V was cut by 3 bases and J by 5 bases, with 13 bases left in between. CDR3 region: CASSPSYSTETQYF. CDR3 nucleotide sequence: TGTGCCAGCTCACCCTCCTATTCCACTGAGACCCAGTACTTC.

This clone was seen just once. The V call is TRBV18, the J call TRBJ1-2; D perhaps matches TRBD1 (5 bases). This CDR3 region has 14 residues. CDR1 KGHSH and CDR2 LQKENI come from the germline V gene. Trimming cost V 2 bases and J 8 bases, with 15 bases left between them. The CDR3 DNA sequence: TGTGCCAGCTCACCATACGGACAAGAGGAAGGCTACACCTTC. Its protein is CASSPYGQEEGYTF.

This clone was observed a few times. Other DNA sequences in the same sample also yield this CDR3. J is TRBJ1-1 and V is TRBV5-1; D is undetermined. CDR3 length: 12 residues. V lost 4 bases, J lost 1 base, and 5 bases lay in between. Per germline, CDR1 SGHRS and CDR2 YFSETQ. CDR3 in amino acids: CASSPENTEAFF. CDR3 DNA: TGCGCCAGCAGCCCGGAGAACACTGAAGCTTTCTTT.

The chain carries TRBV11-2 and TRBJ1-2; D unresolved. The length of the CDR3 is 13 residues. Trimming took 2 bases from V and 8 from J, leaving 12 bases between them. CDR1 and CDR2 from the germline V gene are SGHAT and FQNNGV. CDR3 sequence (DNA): TGTGCCAGCAGCTTATCGACTGGGAACGGCTACACCTTC. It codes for CASSLSTGNGYTF.

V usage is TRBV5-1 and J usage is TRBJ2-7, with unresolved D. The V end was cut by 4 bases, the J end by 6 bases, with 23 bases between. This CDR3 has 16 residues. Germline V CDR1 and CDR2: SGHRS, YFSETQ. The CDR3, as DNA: TGCGCCAGCAGCGACACGGCTCTAGACTGGTCCCCCGAGCAGTACTTC. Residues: CASSDTALDWSPEQYF.

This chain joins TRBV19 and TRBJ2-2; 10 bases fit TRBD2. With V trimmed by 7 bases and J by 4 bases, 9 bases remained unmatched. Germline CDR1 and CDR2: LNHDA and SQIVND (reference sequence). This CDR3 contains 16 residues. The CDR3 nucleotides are TGTGCCAGTATCCAGCGGGAGGGCCGAGGCACCGGGGAGCTGTTTTTT. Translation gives CASIQREGRGTGELFF. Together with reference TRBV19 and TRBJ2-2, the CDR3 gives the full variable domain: DGGITQSPKYLFRKEGQNVTLSCEQNLNHDAMYWYRQDPGQGLRLIYYSQIVNDFQKGDIAEGYSVSREKKESFPLTVTSAQKNPTAFYLCASIQREGRGTGELFFGEGSRLTVL.

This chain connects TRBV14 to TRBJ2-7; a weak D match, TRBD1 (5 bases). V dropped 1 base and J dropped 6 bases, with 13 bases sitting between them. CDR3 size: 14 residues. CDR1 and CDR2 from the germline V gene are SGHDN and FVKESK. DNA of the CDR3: TGTGCCAGCAGCCAAGTAGGCAGGGCCCGCGAGCAGTACTTC. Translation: CASSQVGRAREQYF.

The CDR3 nucleotides are TGTGCCAGCAGACCTTCTAGCGGGGCCTACGAGCAGTACTTC. This encodes CASRPSSGAYEQYF. J is TRBJ2-7 and V is TRBV6-5; 9 bases fit TRBD2. V was clipped by 6 bases and J by 2 bases; unmatched bases: 5. There are 14 residues in the CDR3. The V gene's germline CDR1 is MNHEY and CDR2 SVGAGI.

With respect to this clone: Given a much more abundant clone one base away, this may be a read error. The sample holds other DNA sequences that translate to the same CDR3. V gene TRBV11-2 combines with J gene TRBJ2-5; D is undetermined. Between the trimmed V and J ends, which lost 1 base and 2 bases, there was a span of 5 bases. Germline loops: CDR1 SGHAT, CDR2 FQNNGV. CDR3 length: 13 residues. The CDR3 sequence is CASSLGQQETQYF. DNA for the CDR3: TGTGCCAGCAGCTTAGGGCAGCAAGAGACCCAGTACTTC.

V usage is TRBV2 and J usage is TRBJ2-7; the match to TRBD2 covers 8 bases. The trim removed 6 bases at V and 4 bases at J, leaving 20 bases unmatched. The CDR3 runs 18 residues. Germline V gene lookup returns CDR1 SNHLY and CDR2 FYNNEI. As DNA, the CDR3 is TGTGCCAGCAGCTCAAACCTCGTGACTAGCGAGAGATGGTACGAGCAGTACTTC. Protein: CASSSNLVTSERWYEQYF.

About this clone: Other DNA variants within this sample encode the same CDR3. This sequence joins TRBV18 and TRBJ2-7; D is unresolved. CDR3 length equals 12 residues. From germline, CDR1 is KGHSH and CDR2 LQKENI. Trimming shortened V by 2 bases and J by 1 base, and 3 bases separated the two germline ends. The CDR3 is CASSPVSYEQYF. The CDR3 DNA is TGTGCCAGCTCACCAGTGTCCTACGAGCAGTACTTC.

The CDR3 DNA reads TGTGCCAGCAGTCCCCGGGACAGGGGAGCTTTCTTT. Translation: CASSPRDRGAFF. V and J are TRBV6-1 and TRBJ1-1; 10 nucleotides align to TRBD1. CDR1 and CDR2 from the germline V gene are MNHNS and SASEGT. CDR3 length: 12 residues. Trimming removed 5 bases from V and 10 bases from J; junction bases left unmatched: 4.

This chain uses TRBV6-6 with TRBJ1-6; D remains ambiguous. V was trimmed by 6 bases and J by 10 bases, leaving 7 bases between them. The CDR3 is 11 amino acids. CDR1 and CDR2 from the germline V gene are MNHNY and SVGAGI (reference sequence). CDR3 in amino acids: CASRRESPLHF. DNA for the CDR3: TGTGCCAGCAGGAGAGAATCACCCCTCCACTTT.

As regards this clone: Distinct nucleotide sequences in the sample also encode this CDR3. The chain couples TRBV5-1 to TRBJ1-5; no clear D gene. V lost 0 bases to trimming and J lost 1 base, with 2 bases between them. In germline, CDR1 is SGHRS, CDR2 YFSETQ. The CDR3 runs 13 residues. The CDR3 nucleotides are TGCGCCAGCAGCTTGGGAAGCAATCAGCCCCAGCATTTT. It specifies CASSLGSNQPQHF.

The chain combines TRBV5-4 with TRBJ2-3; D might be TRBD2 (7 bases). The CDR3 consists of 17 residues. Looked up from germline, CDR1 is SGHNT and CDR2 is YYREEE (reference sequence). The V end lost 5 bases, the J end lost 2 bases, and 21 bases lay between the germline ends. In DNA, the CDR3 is TGTGCCAGCAGGCAAACCGTCGGGGGGCCTGTCACAGATACGCAGTATTTT. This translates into CASRQTVGGPVTDTQYF.

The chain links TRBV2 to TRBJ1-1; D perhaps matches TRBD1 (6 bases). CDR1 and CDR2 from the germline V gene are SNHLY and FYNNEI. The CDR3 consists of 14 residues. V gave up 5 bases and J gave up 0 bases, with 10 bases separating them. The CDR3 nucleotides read TGTGCCAGCAGTAAACAGGGAATGAACACTGAAGCTTTCTTT. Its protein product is CASSKQGMNTEAFF.

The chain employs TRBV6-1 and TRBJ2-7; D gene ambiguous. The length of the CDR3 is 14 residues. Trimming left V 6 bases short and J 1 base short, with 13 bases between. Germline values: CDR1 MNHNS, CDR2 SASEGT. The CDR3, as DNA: TGTGCCAGCAGGCCTCCCGGGCCATCCTACGAGCAGTACTTC. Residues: CASRPPGPSYEQYF.

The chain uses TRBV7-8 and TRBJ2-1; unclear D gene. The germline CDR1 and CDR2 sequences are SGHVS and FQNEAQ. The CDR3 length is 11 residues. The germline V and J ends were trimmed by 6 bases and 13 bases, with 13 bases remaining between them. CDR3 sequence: CASSNRLEQFF. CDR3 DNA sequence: TGTGCCAGCAGTAACCGACTGGAACAGTTCTTC.

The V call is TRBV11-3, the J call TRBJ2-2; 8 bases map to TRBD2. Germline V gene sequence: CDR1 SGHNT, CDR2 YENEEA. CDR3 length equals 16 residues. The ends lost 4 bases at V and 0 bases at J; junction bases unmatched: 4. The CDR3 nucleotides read TGTGCCAGCAGCTCTTTAGCGGGGCCGAACACCGGGGAGCTGTTTTTT. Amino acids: CASSSLAGPNTGELFF.

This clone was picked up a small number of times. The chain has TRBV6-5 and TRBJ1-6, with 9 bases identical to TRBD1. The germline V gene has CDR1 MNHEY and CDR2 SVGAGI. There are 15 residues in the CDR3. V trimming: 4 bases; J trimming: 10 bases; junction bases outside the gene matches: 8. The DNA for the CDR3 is TGTGCCAGCAGTTCGGGACAGGGAACGAGCTCACCCCTCCACTTT. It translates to CASSSGQGTSSPLHF.

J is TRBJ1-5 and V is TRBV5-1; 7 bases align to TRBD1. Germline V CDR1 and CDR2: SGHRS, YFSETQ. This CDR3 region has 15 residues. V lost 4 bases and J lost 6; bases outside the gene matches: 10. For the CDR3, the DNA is TGCGCCAGCAGCGAGGGACAGTCGGTCGGTCAGCCCCAGCATTTT. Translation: CASSEGQSVGQPQHF.

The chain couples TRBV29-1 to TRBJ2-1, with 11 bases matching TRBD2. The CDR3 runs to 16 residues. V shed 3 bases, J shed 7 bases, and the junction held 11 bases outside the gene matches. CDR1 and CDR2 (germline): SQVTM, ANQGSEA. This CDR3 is CSVDPLLAGVGNEQFF. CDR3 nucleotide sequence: TGCAGCGTTGACCCCTTACTAGCGGGAGTAGGGAATGAGCAGTTCTTC.

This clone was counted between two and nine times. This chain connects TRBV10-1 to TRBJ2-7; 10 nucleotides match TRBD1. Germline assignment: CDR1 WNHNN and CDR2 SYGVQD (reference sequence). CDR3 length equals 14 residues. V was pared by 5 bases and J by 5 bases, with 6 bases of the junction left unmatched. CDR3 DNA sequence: TGCGCCAGCAGTCAACCGGGACAGGGGAACGAGCAGTACTTC. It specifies CASSQPGQGNEQYF.